The 15 T cell receptor beta chains below come from one sample, sequenced in a study of beta chain features in type 1 diabetes. Study outcomes and limitations: Across all four CD4+ subsets, people with type 1 diabetes showed modestly shorter TCRB CDR3s.

All of the isolated RNA was reverse transcribed, so expressed TCRB transcripts were sequenced. Assay: immunoSEQ multiplex PCR; the TCRdb copy retains only in-frame clones and omits some. Of some 350,000 clones in the sample, 13% were seen once. These receptors are not linked to any known antigen. What was sequenced was naive CD4+ T cells from blood. The source is a woman aged 18-35 years with type 1 diabetes.

This rearrangement joins TRBV2 to TRBJ2-2; 11 bases are a match to TRBD2. The V gene's germline CDR1 is SNHLY and CDR2 FYNNEI. V was pared by 5 bases and J by 6 bases, with 8 bases of the junction left unmatched. This CDR3 has 16 amino acids. The CDR3 sequence is CASSRGLAGGAGELFF. CDR3 sequence (DNA): TGTGCCAGCAGTCGGGGGCTAGCGGGAGGAGCCGGGGAGCTGTTTTTT.

This CDR3 is CASIPSPLAGALDTQYF. The CDR3 DNA reads TGTGCCAGCATCCCAAGCCCACTAGCGGGAGCTCTGGATACGCAGTATTTT. The rearrangement links TRBV2 to TRBJ2-3, with 11 bases identical to TRBD2. The trim removed 7 bases at V and 6 bases at J, leaving 15 bases unmatched. Germline V gene lookup returns CDR1 SNHLY and CDR2 FYNNEI. CDR3 length: 17 amino acids.

V gene TRBV7-9 combines with J gene TRBJ1-3, with D hard to call. The germline CDR1 and CDR2 sequences are SEHNR and FQNEAQ (reference sequence). V was trimmed by 8 bases and J by 0 bases, leaving 8 bases between them. This CDR3 has 13 amino acids. CDR3 protein: CASGQISGNTIYF. In DNA, the CDR3 is TGTGCCAGCGGCCAGATCTCTGGAAACACCATATATTTT. Supplemented by reference TRBV7-9 and TRBJ1-3, the full variable domain reads DTGVSQNPRHKITKRGQNVTFRCDPISEHNRLYWYRQTLGQGPEFLTYFQNEAQLEKSRLLSDRFSAERPKGSFSTLEIQRTEQGDSAMYLCASGQISGNTIYFGEGSWLTVV.

The V and J genes are TRBV27 and TRBJ2-1; tentative D call: TRBD2 (6 bases). V was shortened by 8 bases and J by 9 bases, with 17 bases between the two germline ends. This CDR3 spans 13 amino acids. The germline CDR1 and CDR2 sequences are MNHEY and SMNVEV (reference sequence). The CDR3 coding sequence is TGTGCCAGCCAGGGTCTTTCGGGGGTTGAGCAGTTCTTC. It specifies CASQGLSGVEQFF.

This clone was picked up a small number of times. V gene TRBV30 combines with J gene TRBJ1-4; D might be TRBD1 (6 bases). In germline, CDR1 is GTSNPN, CDR2 SVGIG (reference sequence). The CDR3 is made up of 14 amino acids. V was pared by 6 bases and J by 5 bases, with 16 bases between. CDR3 coding DNA: TGTGCCTGCACCGGCAGGGGTACGAATGAAAAACTGTTTTTT. Protein product: CACTGRGTNEKLFF.

The V and J genes are TRBV7-9 and TRBJ2-5, with D perhaps matching TRBD1 (5 bases). V lost 2 bases and J lost 5, with 12 bases in between. Germline-derived CDR1 and CDR2 are SEHNR and FQNEAQ (reference sequence). This CDR3 is built from 14 residues. The CDR3 here is CASSLRAGKETQYF. The CDR3 nucleotides read TGTGCCAGCAGCTTAAGGGCAGGGAAGGAGACCCAGTACTTC.

The rearrangement uses TRBV7-2 and TRBJ2-7; D is uncertain. Germline lookup yields CDR1 SGHTA and CDR2 FQGNSA. The CDR3 spans 13 residues. The V gene lost 2 bases and the J gene lost 7 bases, with 12 bases spanning the gap. The CDR3 spells CASSLSPYGEQYF. CDR3 bases: TGTGCCAGCAGCTTAAGCCCTTACGGGGAGCAGTACTTC. The variable domain in full, completed from reference TRBV7-2 and TRBJ2-7, reads GAGVSQSPSNKVTEKGKDVELRCDPISGHTALYWYRQSLGQGLEFLIYFQGNSAPDKSGLPSDRFSAERTGGSVSTLTIQRTQQEDSAVYLCASSLSPYGEQYFGPGTRLTVT.

This clone was seen only a few times. The chain recombines TRBV6-1 with TRBJ1-1, with TRBD1 matching 7 bases. Germline lookup yields CDR1 MNHNS and CDR2 SASEGT. The CDR3 is 13 residues long. The junction had 2 bases not matched to a gene; V was cut back by 3 bases and J by 4 bases. The chain's CDR3 is CASSETGLTEAFF. CDR3 sequence (DNA): TGTGCCAGCAGTGAGACAGGGCTCACTGAAGCTTTCTTT.

This clone was found a few times. V usage is TRBV6-1 and J usage is TRBJ2-5; a weak D match, TRBD1 (6 bases). Germline V gives CDR1 MNHNS, CDR2 SASEGT. Trimming cost V 1 base and J 5 bases, with 14 bases left between them. This CDR3 has 15 residues. The CDR3 loop reads CASSEEGDNMETQYF. The DNA of the CDR3 is TGTGCCAGCAGTGAAGAGGGGGACAACATGGAGACCCAGTACTTC.

The chain recombines TRBV19 with TRBJ1-5, with 8 bases aligning to TRBD1. Per the germline V gene, CDR1 is LNHDA and CDR2 is SQIVND (reference sequence). After removal of 4 bases from V and 10 bases from J, the junction contained 6 bases not matched to a gene. The CDR3 is made up of 13 amino acids. In nucleotides, the CDR3 is TGTGCCAGTAGTACGGACAGGGCTAGTCCCCAGCATTTT. The encoded protein is CASSTDRASPQHF.

The rearrangement uses TRBV7-9 and TRBJ2-4; 14 nucleotides line up with TRBD2. Germline V CDR1 and CDR2: SEHNR, FQNEAQ (reference sequence). This CDR3 region has 17 residues. V shed 0 bases and J 6 bases; nucleotides not matched to a gene: 4. Written as DNA, the CDR3 is TGTGCCAGCAGCTTAGCACAAGGACTAGCGGGAGGAAACATTCAGTACTTC. It encodes CASSLAQGLAGGNIQYF. The variable domain in full, with the rest retrieved from reference TRBV7-9 and TRBJ2-4, is DTGVSQNPRHKITKRGQNVTFRCDPISEHNRLYWYRQTLGQGPEFLTYFQNEAQLEKSRLLSDRFSAERPKGSFSTLEIQRTEQGDSAMYLCASSLAQGLAGGNIQYFGAGTRLSVL.

The rearrangement uses TRBV5-1 and TRBJ2-7, with a possible D match to TRBD1 (6 bases). CDR3 length equals 17 residues. The V end lost 4 bases, the J end lost 1 base, and 21 bases lay between the germline ends. CDR1 is SGHRS and CDR2 is YFSETQ in the germline V gene. CDR3 sequence reads: CASSLQGIRDQSYEQYF. CDR3 DNA sequence: TGCGCCAGCAGCCTTCAGGGGATCCGGGACCAATCCTACGAGCAGTACTTC.

The chain has TRBV18 and TRBJ1-1; 9 bases fit TRBD1. Germline lookup yields CDR1 KGHSH and CDR2 LQKENI. The CDR3 contains 13 residues. With V trimmed by 6 bases and J by 5 bases, 4 bases remained unmatched. The CDR3 nucleotides read TGTGCCAGCTCGCGGACAGGGGAGACTGAAGCTTTCTTT. Translating gives CASSRTGETEAFF.

Points on this clone: One junction end disagrees with the germline gene, perhaps due to a read error. The chain is built from TRBV5-4 and TRBJ2-3; tentatively, D is TRBD1 (5 bases). The CDR3 contains 13 residues. Germline lookup yields CDR1 SGHNT and CDR2 YYREEE (reference sequence). This CDR3 is CASSQENQGPQYF. Here the CDR3 DNA reads TGCGCCAGCAGCCAAGAGAATCAGGGCCCGCAGTATTTT.

The chain has TRBV5-4 and TRBJ2-3, with a weak D call TRBD2 (6 bases). CDR1 and CDR2 (germline): SGHNT, YYREEE (reference sequence). V lost 4 bases and J 3 bases, leaving 15 bases between the germline ends. This CDR3 region has 15 residues. In DNA form, the CDR3 reads TGTGCCAGCAGCCCTCTCGGGGGTGGGACAGATACGCAGTATTTT. It is translated as CASSPLGGGTDTQYF.